The rows below give T cell receptor beta chains drawn from one sample of a study of T cells in Graves' hyperthyroidism and ophthalmopathy. TCRdb called the multiplex PCR reads again in MiXCR, with one record for every CDR3 protein. The sample gives about 720,000 distinct CDR3 sequences, about 17% of which show up once; approximately 8% is in the top ten. The sample taken for sequencing was blood. All receptors derive from a man younger than 30 with Graves' hyperthyroidism. Both conserved end residues are part of each CDR3. The order of the fields is D gene, J gene, V gene, clone size, CDR3 protein, CDR3 DNA. D genes are given only for firm matches. Not every row has a clone size; where given, it reads once, few, many or a size class.

TRBD2 | TRBJ2-1 | TRBV9 | few | CASSVDGLDILYNEQFF | TGTGCCAGCAGCGTAGACGGACTAGACATCTTATACAATGAGCAGTTCTTC
TRBD2 | TRBJ2-1 | TRBV9 | few | CASSVGSGTYYNEQFF | TGTGCCAGCAGCGTAGGGAGCGGGACCTACTACAATGAGCAGTTCTTC
TRBD2 | TRBJ2-5 | TRBV5-4 | NA | CASSWGTSAETQYF | TGTGCCAGCAGCTGGGGGACTAGCGCGGAGACCCAGTACTTC
NA | TRBJ2-5 | TRBV3-1 | many | CASSQGFGSGETQYF | TGTGCCAGCAGCCAAGGGTTCGGCTCTGGAGAGACCCAGTACTTC
NA | TRBJ1-1 | TRBV20-1 | NA | CSARDMGANTEAFF | TGCAGTGCTAGAGATATGGGCGCGAACACTGAAGCTTTCTTT
NA | TRBJ1-1 | TRBV30 | few | CAWSHLGRADIFPENYTEAFF | TGTGCCTGGAGCCACCTCGGGAGGGCGGATATATTCCCCGAAAACTACACTGAAGCTTTCTTT
NA | TRBJ2-7 | TRBV3-1 | many | CASSQMGERDEQYF | TGTGCCAGCAGCCAAATGGGGGAACGGGACGAGCAGTACTTC
NA | TRBJ2-3 | TRBV6-5 | few | CASSYSIISGASTDTQYF | TGTGCCAGCAGTTACTCGATTATCAGCGGCGCCAGCACAGATACGCAGTATTTT
TRBD2 | TRBJ2-7 | TRBV27 | NA | CASSFGLGASSGLAYEQYF | TGTGCCAGCAGTTTTGGGCTCGGGGCTTCTAGCGGCCTTGCGTACGAGCAGTACTTC
NA | TRBJ1-6 | TRBV4-2 | few | CASSQDQLYNSPLHF | TGTGCCAGCAGCCAAGATCAGCTCTATAATTCACCCCTCCACTTT
TRBD2 | TRBJ2-7 | TRBV6-1 | many | CASARQSSGSPYEQYF | TGTGCCAGCGCCCGTCAGTCTAGCGGGAGCCCCTACGAGCAGTACTTC
TRBD1 | TRBJ2-3 | TRBV6-1 | many | CAAERGRGDTQYF | TGTGCGGCGGAGAGGGGGCGAGGAGATACGCAGTATTTT
TRBD2 | TRBJ2-1 | TRBV7-3 | NA | CASSLTRSSGNNEQFF | TGTGCCAGCAGCTTAACACGTTCTAGCGGGAACAATGAGCAGTTCTTC
NA | TRBJ2-7 | TRBV27 | NA | CASSLSLRHEQYF | TGTGCCAGCAGTTTAAGCCTGCGCCACGAGCAGTACTTC
TRBD2 | TRBJ2-1 | TRBV12-3/TRBV12-4 | many | CASSLIAGGNEQFF | TGTGCCAGCAGTTTAATAGCGGGAGGGAATGAGCAGTTCTTC
TRBD2 | TRBJ2-1 | TRBV6-1 | many | CASSEMAGGPYEQFF | TGTGCCAGCAGTGAAATGGCGGGAGGGCCCTATGAGCAGTTCTTC
TRBD1 | TRBJ2-7 | TRBV7-9 | many | CASSLADRGSYYEQYF | TGTGCCAGCAGCTTAGCGGACAGGGGGTCCTACTACGAGCAGTACTTC
TRBD1 | TRBJ1-6 | TRBV6-2/TRBV6-3 | many | CARRDRVQSPLHF | TGTGCCAGGAGGGACAGGGTGCAATCACCCCTCCACTTT
NA | TRBJ2-7 | TRBV30 | NA | CAWAEDSYEQYF | TGTGCCTGGGCGGAGGACTCCTACGAGCAGTACTTC
NA | TRBJ1-5 | TRBV20-1 | NA | CSARDGYRDNQPQHF | TGCAGTGCTAGGGACGGTTACAGGGACAATCAGCCCCAGCATTTT
NA | TRBJ1-5 | TRBV12-3/TRBV12-4 | many | CASSFVLVNQPQHF | TGTGCCAGCAGTTTTGTCTTGGTCAATCAGCCCCAGCATTTT